This T cell receptor beta chain was captured by sequencing in a study of OX40 agonist ivuxolimab in advanced cancers. Study-level information: Patients' therapy was ivuxolimab, an antibody that acts as an agonist of OX40 (CD134). Hepatocellular carcinoma, melanoma, renal cell or head and neck cancer occurred in dose-escalation patients. Previous treatment with anti-PD-1, anti-PD-L1 or anti-CTLA-4 therapy was allowed; 30% to 50% had received some.

Broader study findings: Some patients who did not respond also had low normalized T-cell clonal expansion.

Per the germline V gene, CDR1 is SGHDN and CDR2 is FVKESK. Trimming stripped 4 bases from V and 4 bases from J, with 8 bases between. CDR3 length: 12 residues. In regard to this clone: Its antigen is still unknown.

The table came from immunoSEQ multiplex PCR; TCRdb's copy has only in-frame clones and leaves some out. The repertoire has more than 65,000 clones, 75% to 85% of them found once; the top ten carry roughly 5.4%. The specimen was CD4+ or CD8+ T cells sorted from blood, collected in a trial of the OX40 agonist ivuxolimab. The TCR sequence derives from an adult with an advanced solid tumor such as melanoma, head and neck, liver or kidney cancer. The chain recombines TRBV14 with TRBJ2-7; weak D call: TRBD1 (6 bases). The CDR3 reads CASSRGQYEQYF. DNA for the CDR3: TGTGCCAGCAGCCGCGGACAGTACGAGCAGTACTTC.